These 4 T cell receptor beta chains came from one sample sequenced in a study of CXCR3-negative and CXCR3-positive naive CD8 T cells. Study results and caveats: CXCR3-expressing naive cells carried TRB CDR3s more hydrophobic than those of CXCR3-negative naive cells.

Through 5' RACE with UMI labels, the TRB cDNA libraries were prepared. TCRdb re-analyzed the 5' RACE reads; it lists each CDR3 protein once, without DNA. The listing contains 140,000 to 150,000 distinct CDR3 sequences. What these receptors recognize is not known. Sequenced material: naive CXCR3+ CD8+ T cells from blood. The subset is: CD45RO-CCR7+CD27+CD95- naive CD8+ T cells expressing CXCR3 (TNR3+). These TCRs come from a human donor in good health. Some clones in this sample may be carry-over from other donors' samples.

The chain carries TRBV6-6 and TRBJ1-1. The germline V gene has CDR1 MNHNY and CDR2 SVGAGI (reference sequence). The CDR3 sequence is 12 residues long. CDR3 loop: CASSYGVVEASF.

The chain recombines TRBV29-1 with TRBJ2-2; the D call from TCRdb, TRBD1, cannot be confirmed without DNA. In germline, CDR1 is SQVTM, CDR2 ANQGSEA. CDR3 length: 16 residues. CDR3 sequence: CSVEDHKQGVPGELFF.

This chain's CDR3 is CASSYAGGSGYTF. The rearrangement joins TRBV6-6 to TRBJ1-2; TCRdb returns TRBD1, unconfirmable since there is no DNA. This CDR3 has 13 residues. Germline lookup yields CDR1 MNHNY and CDR2 SVGAGI (reference sequence).

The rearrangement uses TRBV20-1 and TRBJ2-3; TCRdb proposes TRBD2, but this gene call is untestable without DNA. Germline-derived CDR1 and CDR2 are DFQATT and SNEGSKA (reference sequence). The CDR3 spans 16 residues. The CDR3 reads CSAPDARLAGGDTQYF.